The 28 T cell receptor beta chains below were found in one sample sequenced in a study of regulatory T cells in long-lasting Graves disease. Stated time point: newly diagnosed GD, antithyroid drugs for less than 3 months. RNA isolated from PBMCs was used to make the TCR library. Researchers made TCR beta libraries by using iRepertoire HTBI primers and running Arm-PCR on CDR3 regions. TCRdb re-called the multiplex PCR reads with MiXCR, one entry per CDR3 protein. The sample holds about 370,000 distinct CDR3 sequences; about 16% are singletons and the top ten take 22%. The source material was peripheral blood mononuclear cells (PBMCs), sampled at new diagnosis, from a patient treated with antithyroid drugs. These receptors were obtained from a female donor with Graves disease.

This clonotype was recorded many times. The rearrangement uses TRBV5-1 and TRBJ1-1, with 9 positions matching TRBD1. CDR1 is SGHRS and CDR2 is YFSETQ in the germline V gene. CDR3 length: 15 residues. Unmatched junction bases numbered 5, after V lost 3 bases and J lost 2 bases. Here the CDR3 DNA reads TGCGCCAGCAGCTCCTCGACAGGGGGTAACACTGAAGCTTTCTTT. This sequence encodes CASSSSTGGNTEAFF.

This clonotype was detected a few times. The chain combines TRBV28 with TRBJ1-6, with a possible D match to TRBD1 (5 bases). The CDR3 is made up of 14 amino acids. V lost 8 bases and J lost 6, with 14 bases in between. Germline CDR1 reads MDHEN; CDR2 reads SYDVKM. The CDR3 reads CASEGDGRNSPLHF. The CDR3 coding sequence is TGTGCCAGCGAAGGGGACGGACGTAATTCACCCCTCCACTTT.

Only a few counts were recorded for this clonotype. The rearrangement joins TRBV6-5 to TRBJ2-2; perhaps D is TRBD1 or TRBD2 (6 bases each). Trimming took off 0 bases at V and 7 bases at J, with 12 bases between the two ends. The CDR3 runs 15 residues. Germline CDR1 is MNHEY and CDR2 is SVGAGI. The CDR3 reads CASSYSMGGDGELFF. The CDR3 DNA reads as TGTGCCAGCAGTTACTCTATGGGGGGCGACGGGGAGCTGTTTTTT.

In its sample, this clonotype was seen many times. J is TRBJ2-7 and V is TRBV6-2 or TRBV6-3; D may be TRBD1 (6 bases). Deletions cut 5 bases from V and 1 base from J, with 24 bases between. The length of the CDR3 is 18 residues. From germline, CDR1 is MNHEY and CDR2 SVGEGT. The CDR3 bases are TGTGCCAGCAGTGAACAGGGTCCGGTGACAACTGCATCCTACGAGCAGTACTTC. Encoded protein: CASSEQGPVTTASYEQYF.

This chain links TRBV5-5 with TRBJ1-2; possibly TRBD1 for D (5 bases). Per germline, CDR1 SGHKS and CDR2 YYEKEE (reference sequence). The CDR3 has 14 residues. Trimming removed 5 bases at V and 2 bases at J, with 13 bases between. The CDR3 DNA sequence: TGTGCCAGCAGGGCCTTACAGGTGAACTATGGCTACACCTTC. It specifies CASRALQVNYGYTF.

Of note for this clonotype: A much bigger clone sits one base away, suggesting this may be a read error. This chain joins TRBV20-1 and TRBJ2-5; D assignment may be TRBD1 or TRBD2 (6 bases each). The germline CDR1 and CDR2 sequences are DFQATT and SNEGSKA (reference sequence). The CDR3 covers 15 residues. The DNA of the CDR3 is TGCAGTGCTAGATCGGCTGACGGGGGCGGGGAGACCCAGAACTTC. Encoded protein: CSARSADGGGETQNF.

This clonotype appeared many times. The genes are TRBV14 and TRBJ2-1, with 7 bases identical to TRBD1. The V segment lost 4 bases and the J segment 4 bases; nucleotides outside the gene matches: 4. The germline gives CDR1 SGHDN, CDR2 FVKESK. The CDR3 runs 14 residues. The CDR3 bases are TGTGCCAGCAGCCCAGGGGGAGCTTACAATGAGCAGTTCTTC. Amino acid sequence: CASSPGGAYNEQFF.

This clonotype was detected a few times. The chain joins TRBV11-2 to TRBJ1-2, with a possible D match to TRBD1 (6 bases). CDR3 length equals 14 residues. The V end lost 6 bases, the J end lost 4 bases, and 15 bases lay between the germline ends. CDR1 is SGHAT and CDR2 is FQNNGV in the germline V gene. The CDR3 region has the DNA TGTGCCAGCAGTCCTATCGGGACATTCTATGGCTACACCTTC. It yields the protein CASSPIGTFYGYTF.

The chain has TRBV2 and TRBJ1-3; the D gene is possibly TRBD1 (5 bases). The CDR3 consists of 16 residues. Germline V gene data show CDR1 as SNHLY and CDR2 as FYNNEI. Trimming stripped 4 bases from V and 0 bases from J, with 13 bases between. CDR3 in DNA: TGTGCCAGCAGTGCAGGGTCTCGCTTCTCTGGAAACACCATATATTTT. It specifies CASSAGSRFSGNTIYF.

This clonotype was counted ten times or more. The rearrangement links TRBV28 to TRBJ1-2, with 7 positions matching TRBD1. This CDR3 comprises 14 residues. In germline, CDR1 is MDHEN, CDR2 SYDVKM. With V trimmed by 2 bases and J by 7 bases, 7 bases remained unmatched. The CDR3 bases are TGTGCCAGCAGTTTAGTCGAGGCAGGGGGTGGCTACACCTTC. Its protein product is CASSLVEAGGGYTF.

This clonotype was recorded many times. The chain couples TRBV6-2 or TRBV6-3 to TRBJ2-1, with D uncertain. Per germline, CDR1 MNHEY and CDR2 SVGEGT. The V gene lost 7 bases and the J gene lost 0 bases, with 13 bases spanning the gap. There are 15 residues in the CDR3. CDR3 region: CASNTRRSSYNEQFF. In DNA, the CDR3 is TGTGCCAGCAACACCCGGCGGAGCTCCTACAATGAGCAGTTCTTC.

This clonotype was observed at least ten times. This chain joins TRBV12-3 or TRBV12-4 and TRBJ2-1; 7 bases agree with TRBD1. The junction had 8 bases not matched to a gene; V was cut back by 6 bases and J by 9 bases. CDR3 length: 13 amino acids. CDR3 protein: CASSRIRGSEQFF. The CDR3, as DNA: TGTGCCAGCAGCCGTATCAGGGGGAGTGAGCAGTTCTTC.

This clonotype has ten or more counts. CDR3 amino acids: CASSEEGYEQYF. The CDR3 DNA is TGTGCCAGCAGTGAGGAAGGGTACGAGCAGTACTTC. The V gene is TRBV6-2 or TRBV6-3, the J gene TRBJ2-7, with D uncertain. Trimming cost V 5 bases and J 4 bases, with 9 bases left between them. CDR3 length: 12 residues. Germline assignment: CDR1 MNHEY and CDR2 SVGEGT.

This clonotype was counted many times. The gene calls are TRBV11-2 and TRBJ2-6; D unclear. Looked up from germline, CDR1 is SGHAT and CDR2 is FQNNGV. V gave up 5 bases and J gave up 2 bases, with 10 bases separating them. This CDR3 is built from 15 residues. The CDR3 DNA reads TGTGCCAGCAGCCCTTCGCGGCCTGGGGCCAACGTCCTGACTTTC. Protein product: CASSPSRPGANVLTF.

This clonotype was seen at least ten times. The gene calls are TRBV24-1 and TRBJ2-1; possible D gene TRBD2, 6 bases. V was clipped by 4 bases and J by 7 bases, with 19 bases between them. Germline CDR1 KGHDR, CDR2 SFDVKD. The CDR3 totals 16 residues. CDR3 sequence reads: CATSDPTRGLSNEQFF. The CDR3 DNA sequence: TGTGCCACCAGTGACCCGACTAGGGGTCTGTCAAATGAGCAGTTCTTC.

The genes are TRBV6-1 and TRBJ1-4; tentative D call: TRBD1 (5 bases). CDR3 length: 14 amino acids. The ends were cut back, 3 bases at V and 4 bases at J, with 9 bases in the middle. Germline lookup yields CDR1 MNHNS and CDR2 SASEGT. CDR3: CASSDPGRNEKLFF. DNA for the CDR3: TGTGCCAGCAGTGATCCAGGGCGTAATGAAAAACTGTTTTTT.

This clonotype appeared many times. This chain connects TRBV4-1 to TRBJ2-1; TRBD2 might be the D (5 bases). The germline V gene has CDR1 MGHRA and CDR2 YSYEKL. V lost 3 bases and J 8 bases, leaving 11 bases between the germline ends. The CDR3 consists of 13 residues. CDR3 amino acids: CASSHPGGDEQFF. The DNA of the CDR3 is TGCGCCAGCAGCCATCCTGGAGGCGATGAGCAGTTCTTC.

Remarks on this clonotype: A single base separates this from a much larger clone, so it may be a read error. This rearrangement joins TRBV6-2 or TRBV6-3 to TRBJ1-4, with D unresolved. Trimming shortened V by 4 bases and J by 5 bases, and 14 bases separated the two germline ends. CDR3 length: 15 amino acids. Germline V gives CDR1 MNHEY, CDR2 SVGEGT. CDR3 nucleotide sequence: TGTGCCAGCAGTTTAACCGGGATGGGGAATGAAAAACTGTTTTTT. Its protein product is CASSLTGMGNEKLFF.

This clonotype was counted ten times or more. This chain links TRBV12-3 or TRBV12-4 with TRBJ1-2, with D unclear. The CDR3 covers 15 residues. Trimming shortened V by 3 bases and J by 1 base, and 12 bases separated the two germline ends. This chain's CDR3 is CASSFPDMDNYGYTF. For the CDR3, the DNA is TGTGCCAGCAGTTTCCCTGACATGGATAACTATGGCTACACCTTC.

This clonotype was seen more than once but under ten times. The germline gene is not matched at one end of the junction; a read error may be the cause. The rearrangement joins TRBV3-1 to TRBJ1-2, with 9 bases lining up with TRBD1. Germline loops: CDR1 LGHDT, CDR2 YNNKEL (reference sequence). The length of the CDR3 is 16 residues. The CDR3 DNA is TGTGCCAGCAGCCTAGGGCCGCCGGGACAGGGTCCATTAACGGCCTTC. Translating it yields CASSLGPPGQGPLTAF.

The CDR3: CASSQELGLAGVLDETQYF. The CDR3, as DNA: TGCGCCAGCAGCCAAGAATTGGGGCTAGCGGGAGTGCTCGACGAGACCCAGTACTTC. The genes are TRBV4-3 and TRBJ2-5, with 10 bases aligning to TRBD2. Germline V gives CDR1 LGHNA, CDR2 YSLEER. V was clipped by 0 bases and J by 5 bases; unmatched bases: 15. The CDR3 extends over 19 amino acids.

This clonotype occurred many times. The chain carries TRBV7-9 and TRBJ1-4, with D possibly matching TRBD1 (6 bases). V was cut by 2 bases and J by 8 bases, with 12 bases left in between. CDR3 length: 14 amino acids. Germline assignment: CDR1 SEHNR and CDR2 FQNEAQ (reference sequence). The CDR3 coding sequence is TGTGCCAGCAGCTTAACAGGGTTAGGAGAAAAACTGTTTTTT. Amino acid sequence: CASSLTGLGEKLFF.

The chain uses TRBV4-1 and TRBJ1-2, with D tentatively TRBD1 (6 bases). The V end lost 3 bases, the J end lost 3 bases, and 17 bases lay between the germline ends. Germline values: CDR1 MGHRA, CDR2 YSYEKL. There are 16 residues in the CDR3. The CDR3 is CASSQLLGGAHYGYTF. CDR3 nucleotides: TGCGCCAGCAGCCAGCTGCTCGGGGGGGCGCACTATGGCTACACCTTC.

This clonotype showed up many times. The CDR3 spells CSATTGILNSPLHF. CDR3 nucleotide sequence: TGCAGTGCTACGACAGGTATCCTGAATTCACCCCTCCACTTT. This sequence joins TRBV20-1 and TRBJ1-6, with a tentative D call TRBD1 (6 bases). CDR1 and CDR2 from the germline V gene are DFQATT and SNEGSKA (reference sequence). V dropped 4 bases and J dropped 7 bases, with 14 bases sitting between them. CDR3 length equals 14 residues.

There are many counts of this clonotype. The chain is built from TRBV2 and TRBJ2-4, with 7 bases that match TRBD1. After removal of 8 bases from V and 6 bases from J, the junction contained 4 bases not matched to a gene. This CDR3 comprises 12 residues. Per germline, CDR1 SNHLY and CDR2 FYNNEI. The CDR3 loop is CASDREGNIQYF. CDR3 bases: TGTGCCAGCGACAGGGAAGGAAACATTCAGTACTTC.

This clonotype was seen repeatedly, ten times or more. The V call is TRBV11-2, the J call TRBJ2-7; 7 nucleotides agree with TRBD1. The CDR3 has 14 residues. With V trimmed by 3 bases and J by 2 bases, 4 bases remained unmatched. Looked up from germline, CDR1 is SGHAT and CDR2 is FQNNGV. The CDR3 DNA reads as TGTGCCAGCAGCTTCGGGACAGCAACCTACGAGCAGTACTTC. Encoded protein: CASSFGTATYEQYF.

The gene calls are TRBV10-3 and TRBJ1-5; 7 nucleotides match TRBD1. After removal of 5 bases from V and 3 bases from J, the junction contained 7 bases not matched to a gene. Germline CDR1 reads ENHRY; CDR2 reads SYGVKD. The CDR3 covers 15 residues. CDR3 in DNA: TGTGCCATCAGTAGTGGACAGGCTCTCAATCAGCCCCAGCATTTT. It is translated as CAISSGQALNQPQHF.

This clonotype has a count of ten or more. The chain is built from TRBV29-1 and TRBJ1-1; D is unclear. V lost 4 bases and J 5 bases, leaving 14 bases between the germline ends. The CDR3 sequence is 13 residues long. Germline CDR1 and CDR2: SQVTM and ANQGSEA. CDR3 sequence reads: CSVAGNLWTEAFF. Written as DNA, the CDR3 is TGCAGCGTTGCAGGAAACCTCTGGACTGAAGCTTTCTTT. Filled out from reference TRBV29-1 and TRBJ1-1, the complete variable domain reads SAVISQKPSRDICQRGTSLTIQCQVDSQVTMMFWYRQQPGQSLTLIATANQGSEATYESGFVIDKFPISRPNLTFSTLTVSNMSPEDSSIYLCSVAGNLWTEAFFGQGTRLTVV.